This T cell receptor beta chain was sequenced for a study of blood T cells in healthy people across ages. About the research overall: About one barcoded beta molecule per two T cells was the capture yield of template switching.

For the second PCR, which ran for about 7 to 11 cycles, a sample-barcoded 5' primer and a J-beta primer mix were used. TCRdb itself ran the 5' RACE reads through MiXCR, one entry per CDR3 protein. Found here are hundreds of thousands of distinct CDR3 sequences, around 48% of them singletons; the top ten hold around 15%. Germline lookup yields CDR1 SGHRS and CDR2 YFSETQ. After removal of 4 bases from V and 4 bases from J, the junction contained 14 bases not matched to a gene. This CDR3 is built from 19 residues. Study conclusions and caveats: The fall in TCR beta diversity per million T cells was roughly linear with age. Diversity figures derived from one million T cells were judged to underestimate the true value.

Notes on this clonotype: Its antigen is as yet unknown.

Material for sequencing was blood. This chain connects TRBV5-1 to TRBJ2-6; the match to TRBD1 covers 10 bases. The receptor's source is a man aged 25-45 years in good health. The CDR3 nucleotides read TGCGCCAGCAGCCCGGAACCGGGACAGGGGTTAAGAGGGGCCAACGTCCTGACTTTC. It translates to CASSPEPGQGLRGANVLTF. Looking up the rest from reference TRBV5-1 and TRBJ2-6 gives the full variable domain: KAGVTQTPRYLIKTRGQQVTLSCSPISGHRSVSWYQQTPGQGLQFLFEYFSETQRNKGNFPGRFSGRQFSNSRSEMNVSTLELGDSALYLCASSPEPGQGLRGANVLTFGAGSRLTVL.